A single sample gave rise to the 26 T cell receptor beta chains below, sequenced in a study of response to subunit inactivated influenza vaccine. One entry per CDR3 protein, called by TCRdb with MiXCR from the RT-PCR reads. Seen here are a few hundred thousand distinct CDR3 sequences, around 15% observed once, and the top ten hold over 8.5%. The sample here was PBMCs from blood, taken 12 days after vaccination. Source of these receptors: a man aged 50 or older who received an inactivated influenza vaccine.

This clonotype was counted ten times or more. The chain combines TRBV5-1 with TRBJ2-7; 7 bases match TRBD2. Per germline, CDR1 SGHRS and CDR2 YFSETQ. This CDR3 has 15 residues. Losses at the gene ends were 7 bases for V and 2 bases for J; bases not matched to a gene: 12. The CDR3: CASSPTSASAYEQYF. For the CDR3, the DNA is TGCGCCAGCTCCCCTACTAGCGCCTCCGCCTACGAGCAGTACTTC. Drawing the rest from reference TRBV5-1 and TRBJ2-7, the complete variable domain is KAGVTQTPRYLIKTRGQQVTLSCSPISGHRSVSWYQQTPGQGLQFLFEYFSETQRNKGNFPGRFSGRQFSNSRSEMNVSTLELGDSALYLCASSPTSASAYEQYFGPGTRLTVT.

This clonotype was observed once. V gene TRBV27 combines with J gene TRBJ2-5, with a weak D call TRBD1 (6 bases). V was trimmed by 4 bases and J by 4 bases, leaving 37 bases between them. CDR1 is MNHEY and CDR2 is SMNVEV in the germline V gene (reference sequence). The CDR3 is made up of 22 amino acids. The CDR3 sequence: CASSWDRDNLTIEGRNLETQYF. DNA of the CDR3: TGTGCCAGCAGTTGGGACCGGGACAATCTGACCATCGAGGGGAGAAATCTAGAGACCCAGTACTTC.

This clonotype was picked up many times. The chain is built from TRBV12-3 or TRBV12-4 and TRBJ2-5; possibly TRBD2 for D (5 bases). The CDR3 sequence is 14 residues long. V was clipped by 4 bases and J by 1 base, with 10 bases between them. CDR3 in amino acids: CASSSGLTQETQYF. CDR3 nucleotides: TGTGCCAGCAGTTCCGGACTCACCCAAGAGACCCAGTACTTC.

V usage is TRBV6-2 or TRBV6-3 and J usage is TRBJ2-1; 9 nucleotides match TRBD2. Germline trimming cut 7 bases from V and 0 bases from J; bases unmatched to any gene: 7. Germline CDR1 reads MNHEY; CDR2 reads SVGEGT. This CDR3 comprises 16 residues. The chain's CDR3 is CASTIAGVRSYNEQFF. Here the CDR3 DNA reads TGTGCCAGCACTATAGCGGGAGTTCGCTCCTACAATGAGCAGTTCTTC.

This clonotype has a handful of counts. The chain employs TRBV29-1 and TRBJ2-1; TRBD1 might be the D (6 bases). The length of the CDR3 is 14 residues. Trimming stripped 4 bases from V and 2 bases from J, with 12 bases between. CDR1 is SQVTM, CDR2 ANQGSEA, per germline. The CDR3 spells CSVVWTEAYNEQFF. In nucleotides, the CDR3 is TGCAGCGTTGTTTGGACAGAGGCCTACAATGAGCAGTTCTTC.

This clonotype was seen many times. This chain links TRBV5-1 with TRBJ2-3, with 9 bases that match TRBD1. The germline V gene has CDR1 SGHRS and CDR2 YFSETQ. The CDR3 consists of 14 residues. Trimming cost V 4 bases and J 4 bases; bases outside gene matches: 4. The CDR3: CASSTGQGSDTQYF. The CDR3 nucleotides read TGCGCCAGCAGCACGGGACAGGGATCAGATACGCAGTATTTT.

This clonotype has ten or more counts. This rearrangement joins TRBV7-7 to TRBJ2-1; TRBD1 or TRBD2 may be the D gene (6 bases each). CDR3 length equals 15 residues. Germline V gene sequence: CDR1 SSHAT, CDR2 FNYEAQ (reference sequence). Trimming shortened V by 1 base and J by 3 bases, and 10 bases separated the two germline ends. The CDR3: CASSLGRGVYNEQFF. The CDR3 DNA follows: TGTGCCAGCAGCTTAGGGAGGGGGGTCTACAATGAGCAGTTCTTC.

The table lists this clonotype with a few counts. The V and J genes are TRBV10-3 and TRBJ2-3, with TRBD1 as a possible D gene (6 bases). Trimming removed 3 bases at V and 2 bases at J, with 12 bases between. This CDR3 has 15 residues. Germline V lookup: CDR1 ENHRY, CDR2 SYGVKD. CDR3 in amino acids: CAISDGRGNTDTQYF. CDR3 coding DNA: TGTGCCATCAGTGACGGCAGGGGAAACACAGATACGCAGTATTTT.

This clonotype was picked up a small number of times. This chain links TRBV7-9 with TRBJ1-1; no clear D gene. In germline, CDR1 is SEHNR, CDR2 FQNEAQ (reference sequence). The CDR3 runs 12 residues. V lost 5 bases and J lost 5, with 9 bases in between. CDR3 coding DNA: TGTGCCAGCAGCCTTGATTGGACTGAAGCTTTCTTT. The encoded protein is CASSLDWTEAFF.

The chain carries TRBV4-1 and TRBJ2-1, with D unclear. This CDR3 spans 13 amino acids. Trimming stripped 3 bases from V and 7 bases from J, with 10 bases between. The germline gives CDR1 MGHRA, CDR2 YSYEKL. The CDR3, as DNA: TGCGCCAGCAGCCACCTTACTCATAATGAGCAGTTCTTC. It specifies CASSHLTHNEQFF.

V usage is TRBV16 and J usage is TRBJ2-1; D is possibly TRBD1 (6 bases). Germline values: CDR1 KGHSY, CDR2 FQNENV. CDR3 length: 17 amino acids. Trimming pared 3 bases from V and 0 bases from J, leaving 15 bases between. The CDR3 protein is CASSQVQGLSSYNEQFF. The DNA for the CDR3 is TGTGCCAGCAGCCAGGTCCAGGGGTTAAGCTCCTACAATGAGCAGTTCTTC.

This clonotype was observed a handful of times. CDR3 bases: TGTGCCAGCAGTTTACTTTCTAGCGGGGATGTGGGGGAGCTGTTTTTT. Encoded protein: CASSLLSSGDVGELFF. The chain carries TRBV28 and TRBJ2-2, with 9 bases lining up with TRBD2. This CDR3 region has 16 residues. Germline lookup yields CDR1 MDHEN and CDR2 SYDVKM. The trim removed 2 bases at V and 8 bases at J, leaving 9 bases unmatched.

This clonotype was observed at least ten times. This chain joins TRBV20-1 and TRBJ1-3; D is uncertain. The CDR3 has 14 amino acids. From germline, CDR1 is DFQATT and CDR2 SNEGSKA (reference sequence). The CDR3 spells CSATPGQGGNTIYF. Written as DNA, the CDR3 is TGCAGCGCGACGCCCGGCCAAGGAGGAAACACCATATATTTT.

The chain links TRBV19 to TRBJ1-1; TRBD1 matches at 9 bases. This CDR3 has 13 amino acids. CDR1 is LNHDA and CDR2 is SQIVND in the germline V gene (reference sequence). The V gene end was trimmed by 6 bases and the J gene end by 12 bases; junction bases not matched to a gene: 11. CDR3 sequence (DNA): TGTGCCAGTAGAGCGGGACAGGGTCTTATGACTTTCTTT. It encodes CASRAGQGLMTFF.

This clonotype appeared a few times. The chain links TRBV20-1 to TRBJ1-1, with D perhaps TRBD1 (5 bases). Deletions cut 4 bases from V and 0 bases from J, with 6 bases between. Germline V gene sequence: CDR1 DFQATT, CDR2 SNEGSKA (reference sequence). The CDR3 is made up of 12 amino acids. The CDR3 DNA is TGCAGTGCTAAGACAGTGAACACTGAAGCTTTCTTT. Residues: CSAKTVNTEAFF.

V gene TRBV28 combines with J gene TRBJ1-5, with D maybe TRBD1 (6 bases). Trimming removed 3 bases from V and 4 bases from J, with 16 bases in between. Germline V gene lookup returns CDR1 MDHEN and CDR2 SYDVKM. The CDR3 covers 16 residues. CDR3 sequence (DNA): TGTGCCAGCAGTTTGGGAAAGGGGGGGTTTAATCAGCCCCAGCATTTT. This encodes CASSLGKGGFNQPQHF.

At least ten counts were recorded for this clonotype. The chain has TRBV5-1 and TRBJ2-7; D is unclear. The CDR3 sequence is 16 residues long. V was trimmed by 0 bases and J by 7 bases, leaving 20 bases between them. In germline, CDR1 is SGHRS, CDR2 YFSETQ. Here the CDR3 reads CASSLDQLSPTPEQYF. The CDR3 nucleotides are TGCGCCAGCAGCTTGGACCAGCTATCCCCGACTCCGGAGCAGTACTTC. The complete variable domain, with remaining parts taken from reference TRBV5-1 and TRBJ2-7, reads KAGVTQTPRYLIKTRGQQVTLSCSPISGHRSVSWYQQTPGQGLQFLFEYFSETQRNKGNFPGRFSGRQFSNSRSEMNVSTLELGDSALYLCASSLDQLSPTPEQYFGPGTRLTVT.

The genes are TRBV7-2 and TRBJ1-2; 8 bases match TRBD1. V dropped 8 bases and J dropped 6; count of bases not matched to a gene: 8. CDR3 length: 13 residues. The germline gives CDR1 SGHTA, CDR2 FQGNSA. CDR3 region: CASAAWTGNGYTF. The CDR3 nucleotides are TGTGCCAGCGCGGCTTGGACAGGGAATGGCTACACCTTC.

The chain employs TRBV5-6 and TRBJ1-2; the match to TRBD1 covers 7 bases. Germline V gives CDR1 SGHDT, CDR2 YYEEEE. The junction had 11 bases not matched to a gene; V was cut back by 4 bases and J by 5 bases. This CDR3 is 15 amino acids long. In nucleotides, the CDR3 is TGTGCCAGCAGCCGGGACAGCTCCAAACCTTATGGCTACACCTTC. Translation gives CASSRDSSKPYGYTF.

This chain uses TRBV20-1 with TRBJ2-1, with 10 nucleotides matching TRBD2. Germline CDR1 is DFQATT and CDR2 is SNEGSKA (reference sequence). With 5 bases clipped from V and 0 bases from J, the junction kept 4 bases outside the gene matches. This CDR3 is built from 15 residues. This CDR3 reads CSARGLAVSYNEQFF. CDR3 sequence (DNA): TGCAGTGCTCGAGGACTAGCGGTCTCCTACAATGAGCAGTTCTTC.

The J gene is TRBJ2-5, the V gene TRBV5-1; 8 bases are shared with TRBD2. The CDR3 runs to 17 residues. Looked up from germline, CDR1 is SGHRS and CDR2 is YFSETQ. The ends lost 0 bases at V and 1 base at J; junction bases unmatched: 8. Written as DNA, the CDR3 is TGCGCCAGCAGCTTGGCCGGGGCGGGGGGATTCCAAGAGACCCAGTACTTC. Residues: CASSLAGAGGFQETQYF.

In its sample, this clonotype was seen a few times. The chain joins TRBV4-2 to TRBJ2-1; D remains ambiguous. The CDR3 spans 13 residues. Germline-derived CDR1 and CDR2 are LGHNA and YNFKEQ. Trimming removed 4 bases from V and 10 bases from J, with 14 bases in between. As DNA, the CDR3 is TGTGCCAGCAGCCCACGGTGGGGTATCGAGCAGTTCTTC. It encodes CASSPRWGIEQFF.

The chain uses TRBV12-3 or TRBV12-4 and TRBJ2-1; D not resolved. V was pared by 3 bases and J by 7 bases, with 10 bases between. The CDR3 length is 13 residues. The DNA of the CDR3 is TGTGCCAGCAGTTTCCCGTTAGAAAATGAGCAGTTCTTC. Encoded protein: CASSFPLENEQFF.

In the case of this clonotype: A read error may produce the germline difference seen at one junction end. This chain joins TRBV2 and TRBJ2-2; TRBD1 or TRBD2 may be the D gene (5 bases each). Germline CDR1 is SNHLY and CDR2 is FYNNEI. The CDR3 totals 15 residues. CDR3 amino acids: CPSRLPGPNTGELFF. For the CDR3, the DNA is TGTCCCAGCAGGTTACCGGGGCCTAACACCGGGGAGCTGTTTTTT.

The V call is TRBV28, the J call TRBJ2-7, with D possibly matching TRBD1 (5 bases). Trimming stripped 6 bases from V and 7 bases from J, with 16 bases between. The CDR3 totals 13 residues. Per the germline V gene, CDR1 is MDHEN and CDR2 is SYDVKM. The CDR3 region is CASSYQGRGEQYF. The DNA of the CDR3 is TGTGCCAGCAGCTATCAGGGAAGGGGTGAGCAGTACTTC. Full variable domain (missing parts from reference TRBV28 and TRBJ2-7): DVKVTQSSRYLVKRTGEKVFLECVQDMDHENMFWYRQDPGLGLRLIYFSYDVKMKEKGDIPEGYSVSREKKERFSLILESASTNQTSMYLCASSYQGRGEQYFGPGTRLTVT.

This clonotype has more than one count but fewer than ten. The CDR3 sequence: CATSIGREQYF. For the CDR3, the DNA is TGTGCCACCAGCATCGGACGGGAGCAGTACTTC. The chain links TRBV15 to TRBJ2-7; no reliable D call. The CDR3 loop spans 11 amino acids. In germline, CDR1 is LNHNV, CDR2 YYDKDF (reference sequence). The V and J ends lost 4 bases and 7 bases respectively, with 8 bases between them.